The sequence of this T cell receptor beta chain was determined in a study of blood T cell repertoires in COVID-19. Between the trimmed V and J ends, which lost 1 base and 5 bases, there was a span of 21 bases. This CDR3 has 18 residues. Generated by immunoSEQ multiplex PCR, the TCRdb table keeps only in-frame clones and is missing some. Among about 280,000 clones, roughly 85% were seen once, and the ten largest hold about an eighth. The sequenced sample consisted of peripheral blood. This clonotype originated in a human donor in a cohort sampled during active COVID-19. The gene calls are TRBV5-3 and TRBJ2-2; no reliable D call. TRBV5-3 is noted as an ORF with a role that remains uncertain. The CDR3 coding sequence is TGTGCCAGAAGCTTGTGCTATGGAAACGATGAGGTAACCGGGGAGCTGTTTTTT. This codes for CARSLCYGNDEVTGELFF.